The entry that follows covers one T cell receptor (beta chain) sequence. Its matching antigen is unknown. These data originate in a study of T cell clones after liver transplantation. Study-level background: Post-transplant blood was tracked for graft-donor-reactive T cell clones identified in a pre-transplant mixed lymphocyte reaction. The study, taken as a whole, reports: Post-transplant, graft-donor-reactive CD4 TCRbeta sequences in blood dropped significantly in most of the 8 subjects.

V shed 1 base and J shed 4 bases, with 7 bases lying between them. The CDR3 has 14 amino acids. The germline V gene has CDR1 SGHVS and CDR2 FQNEAQ. The assay was immunoSEQ multiplex PCR, and TCRdb's table has in-frame clones only and misses some. The repertoire holds 95,000 to 110,000 clones, with approximately 85% as singletons. This receptor was taken from a human donor who received a liver transplant. The sequences come from CD4+ T cells from blood, collected before liver transplant. The gene calls are TRBV7-8 and TRBJ2-2; D remains ambiguous. CDR3 coding DNA: TGTGCCAGCAGCTTAGTCAGACGCACCGGGGAGCTGTTTTTT. This sequence encodes CASSLVRRTGELFF.